A single T cell receptor (beta chain) is shown here with its context. Antigen unknown. This record comes from a study of Graves' ophthalmopathy and Graves' hyperthyroidism. Study-level results: The model flagged ophthalmopathy progression at approximately 70% sensitivity and roughly 72% specificity.

Unmatched junction bases numbered 9, after V lost 7 bases and J lost 4 bases. Germline CDR1 MNHNS, CDR2 SASEGT. The CDR3 runs to 16 residues. Diagnosis was based on clinical symptoms, serum thyroxine, TRAb, thyroid ultrasound and orbital computed tomography. The TCR beta CDR3 regions underwent amplification from RNA transcripts. Amplification began with first-round RT-PCR using HTBI primers, then second-round multiplex PCR was performed. TCRdb reprocessed the multiplex PCR reads via MiXCR and lists one record per CDR3 protein. The profile covers over 500,000 distinct CDR3 sequences, with about a fifth appearing a single time and around 6.9% taken by the ten largest.

The chain carries TRBV6-1 and TRBJ2-2; 10 positions agree with TRBD2. The source of this sequence is a woman between 18 and 29 years old with stable Graves' hyperthyroidism. Some clones in this sample may be carry-over from other donors' samples. Sequencing was carried out using peripheral blood. The CDR3 DNA follows: TGTGCCAGCACCTCCCCGGGACTAGCGAGCACCGGGGAGCTGTTTTTT. Protein sequence: CASTSPGLASTGELFF.